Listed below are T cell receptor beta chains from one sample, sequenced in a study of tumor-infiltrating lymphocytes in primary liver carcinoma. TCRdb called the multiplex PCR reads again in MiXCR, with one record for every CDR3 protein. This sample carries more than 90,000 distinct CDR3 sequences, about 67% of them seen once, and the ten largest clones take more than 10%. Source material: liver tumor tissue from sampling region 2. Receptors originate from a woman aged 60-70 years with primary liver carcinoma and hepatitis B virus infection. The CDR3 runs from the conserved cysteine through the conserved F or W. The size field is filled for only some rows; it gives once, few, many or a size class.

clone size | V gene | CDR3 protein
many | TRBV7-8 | CASSLIHQGAMVNEQYF
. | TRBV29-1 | CSVPEHTGELFF
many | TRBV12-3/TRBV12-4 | CASSLGQASPLHF
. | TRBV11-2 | CVSSHGLAGPDTLYF
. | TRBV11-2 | CASSIPTSLLVGTQYF
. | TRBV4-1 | CASSQAPLRTSGRASDTQYF
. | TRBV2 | CASSSMDTQYF
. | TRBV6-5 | CVSRSGQGGFRTEAFF
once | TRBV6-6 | CASSYGTVGFENIQYF
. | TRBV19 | CASSNGDRQYF
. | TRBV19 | CASSNGRANNEQFF
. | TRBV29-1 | CSAGLSGEPSEQYF
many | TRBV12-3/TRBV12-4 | CASSLNPYGYTF
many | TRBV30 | CAWSYIAGITGELFF
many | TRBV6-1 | CASSATGTSGYNEQFF
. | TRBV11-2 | CASNLDPGAGTESFF
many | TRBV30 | CAWSPTGGSNQPQHF
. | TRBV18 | CASSPLANEQFF
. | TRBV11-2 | CANSPPSGANVLTF
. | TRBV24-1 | CTTSAATGADTQYF
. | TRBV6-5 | CATNLGVSGANARTF
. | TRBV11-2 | CASSAGTSGCTDTQYF
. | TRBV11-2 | CISSPDSRYRVQFF
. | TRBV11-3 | CTSSPAGLRETLYF
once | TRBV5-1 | CASSLGLAPGQQYF
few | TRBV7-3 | CASSLTSEETQYF
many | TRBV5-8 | CASSPRTGRNNEQFF
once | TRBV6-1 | CASSENRGARGGNKPQHF
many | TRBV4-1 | CASSQDGQSMNTEAFF
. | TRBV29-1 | CSVKQGDYTESFF
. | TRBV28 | CAISSTRTSGRGTQYF
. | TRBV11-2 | CVSSPWVWELFF
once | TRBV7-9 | CASSPLSKQYF
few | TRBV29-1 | CSASTSLNTGELSF
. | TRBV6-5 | CVSSYSCGGTYNSPLHF
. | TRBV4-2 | CASSQDGKQDTHYF
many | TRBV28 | CASTNRLAGTNEQYF
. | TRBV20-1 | CSAREYSNQPQHF
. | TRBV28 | CASSPLPLTGKDGYTF
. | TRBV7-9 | CASSLVGSGISDTQYF
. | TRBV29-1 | CSAGTSFQPQHF